The source of this T cell receptor beta chain is a study of T cell changes during pregnancy in multiple sclerosis. Measured with immunoSEQ multiplex PCR; TCRdb has only the in-frame clones, and not every one. The data show around 88,000 clones, 90% to 95% seen once. The CDR3 has 13 amino acids. Germline lookup yields CDR1 MNHNY and CDR2 SVGAGI (reference sequence). V lost 7 bases to trimming and J lost 6 bases, with 16 bases between them. This chain joins TRBV6-6 and TRBJ2-7, with D possibly matching TRBD1 (6 bases). Sequenced material: peripheral blood, taken after pregnancy. The clonotype comes from a female donor in good health, enrolled as a control in a pregnancy study. The CDR3 loop reads CASTNKQGGEQYF. The CDR3 nucleotides are TGTGCCAGCACTAATAAACAGGGCGGCGAGCAGTACTTC.